This record looks at one T cell receptor (beta chain) sequence and its context. The data were taken from a study of blood T cell repertoires in COVID-19. On the study more broadly: The origin of the acute and convalescent COVID-19 samples was the United States, Italy and Spain.

Seattle researchers signed up patients amid active infection and tracked them longitudinally. Source study methods: Estimation of nucleated cell counts relied on the amplification of reference gene primers. This table comes from immunoSEQ multiplex PCR, and its TCRdb copy is limited to in-frame clones, with some not included. The V and J calls and clone size are taken from that table; D and trimming were inferred from the DNA. This table has some 450,000 clones, 88% appearing once. This CDR3 contains 12 residues. CDR1 SGHNT and CDR2 YYREEE come from the germline V gene (reference sequence). Germline trimming cut 9 bases from V and 1 base from J; bases unmatched to any gene: 2.

The rearrangement joins TRBV5-4 to TRBJ1-2, with 8 bases matching TRBD1. This TCR was sampled from a woman aged 50 to 60 with COVID-19, enrolled during active disease. The sequencing sample was made of peripheral blood. The CDR3 here is CAIGQGNYGYTF. The CDR3 DNA reads TGTGCCATTGGACAGGGTAACTATGGCTACACCTTC.